A selection of T cell receptor beta chains follows, all from one sample in a study of blood T cell repertoires in COVID-19. Some clones are missing from TCRdb's copy, which holds only in-frame ones; the method was immunoSEQ multiplex PCR. The sample carries approximately 250,000 clones, roughly 80% recorded once. The source material was peripheral blood. The receptors were gathered from a man between 60 and 70 years old with acute or convalescent COVID-19. Both conserved end residues are part of each CDR3. A D gene is named only where the DNA matches it firmly. Size is omitted from some rows. Given values are once, few, many or a class for expanded clones.

TRBD2 TRBJ2-1 TRBV11-3 - TGTGCCAGCAGCGCCGGGACTAGCTCCTACAATGAGCAGTTCTTC CASSAGTSSYNEQFF
TRBD1 TRBJ2-1 TRBV10-3 - TGTGCCATCAGTGAACAGGGGTACAATGGGCAGTTCTTC CAISEQGYNGQFF
TRBD1 TRBJ2-3 TRBV9 - TGTGCCAGCAGCCCCCGGACAGGGGTCCGTACAGATACGCAGTATTTT CASSPRTGVRTDTQYF
TRBD2 TRBJ2-3 TRBV5-1 once TGCGCCAGCAGCTCGGGGACTAGCGCGGGAGATACGCAGTATTTT CASSSGTSAGDTQYF
TRBD2 TRBJ2-3 TRBV3-1/TRBV3-2 - TGTGCCAGCAGCCGACTAGCGGGAGTCACAGATACGCAGTATTTT CASSRLAGVTDTQYF
- TRBJ2-3 TRBV29-1 - TGCAGCATCGACAAGGGGGGGTCCACAGATACGCAGTATTTT CSIDKGGSTDTQYF
TRBD2 TRBJ2-7 TRBV27 - TGTGCCAGTACAATGCTTAGCGGGAGGGTCGGCGAGCAGTACTTC CASTMLSGRVGEQYF
TRBD2 TRBJ2-3 TRBV23-1 once TGCGCCAGCAGTCCGGCCGGGAGGTCAGATACGCAGTATTTT CASSPAGRSDTQYF
- TRBJ2-3 TRBV20-1 - TGCAGTGCTAGTGGCCAAGGGGGGGCCCAAGATACGCAGTATTTT CSASGQGGAQDTQYF
TRBD1 TRBJ2-7 TRBV7-8 - TGTGCCAGCAGCTTACAGGGGACAGGGCGCTACGAGCAGTACTTC CASSLQGTGRYEQYF
- TRBJ1-2 TRBV27 - TGTGCCAGCAGTTTATCGGGCGACGGCTACACCTTC CASSLSGDGYTF
TRBD2 TRBJ2-7 TRBV4-3 - TGCGCCAGCAGCCAAGGGGGGGGTCTCGGGAACTACGAGCAGTACTTC CASSQGGGLGNYEQYF
- TRBJ1-1 TRBV7-9 - TGTGCCAGCACTCCCTTTCTGGGGAGCAGCACTGAAGCTTTCTTT CASTPFLGSSTEAFF
- TRBJ1-1 TRBV2 - TGTGCCAGCAGTGAACAGGGAAGGTACAACGCTGAAGCTTTCTTT CASSEQGRYNAEAFF
TRBD2 TRBJ2-1 TRBV7-3 - TGTGCCAGCAGCTTAACGATTAGCGGGAGGGCCAGGTACAATGAGCAGTTCTTC CASSLTISGRARYNEQFF
- TRBJ1-2 TRBV5-4 - TGTGCCAGCAGCTCCGAACACGGGAATTCTATCACCTTC CASSSEHGNSITF
- TRBJ2-2 TRBV7-6 once TGTGCCAGCAGCCCGTGGGGGGTTACGAACACCGGGGAGCTGTTTTTT CASSPWGVTNTGELFF
TRBD1 TRBJ2-7 TRBV9 once TGTGCCAGCAGCCCCGGACCGGGACAGCCCTACGAGCAGTACTTC CASSPGPGQPYEQYF
- TRBJ1-2 TRBV10-3 - TGTGCCATCAGTGAGAGTGAGACTAACTATGGCTACACCTTC CAISESETNYGYTF
- TRBJ1-1 TRBV14 - TGTGCCAGCAGCCAAGTGACCAGGGCTGAAGCTTTCTTT CASSQVTRAEAFF
TRBD1 TRBJ2-1 TRBV7-9 - TGTGCCAGCAGCTTATATGGGACAGGCGTGGGCAATGAGCAGTTCTTC CASSLYGTGVGNEQFF
TRBD2 TRBJ2-1 TRBV28 - TGTGCCAGCAGTTTTAGGACTAGCGGGAGCGATGAGCAGTTCTTC CASSFRTSGSDEQFF
- TRBJ1-2 TRBV6-4 few TGTGCCAGCATCGGCCGGTGGGCGGTTGGAGGGGACTATGGCTACACCTTC CASIGRWAVGGDYGYTF
- TRBJ2-7 TRBV28 - TGTGCCAGCAGTTTAGCGTCAGGAACCTCCTACGAGCAGTACTTC CASSLASGTSYEQYF
- TRBJ1-2 TRBV3-1/TRBV3-2 - TGTGCCAGCAGCCTCAGCTTAGGAGGGGTCTATGGCTACACCTTC CASSLSLGGVYGYTF
TRBD1 TRBJ1-2 TRBV29-1 - TGCAGCGTCGGGACAGGGACCAACTATGGCTACACCTTC CSVGTGTNYGYTF
- TRBJ2-5 TRBV2 - TGTGCCAGCAGTCAACAGGGGGGGGAGACCCAGTACTTC CASSQQGGETQYF
- TRBJ1-4 TRBV2 - TGTGCCAGCAAGGAGGGAAGGGGCGAAAAACTGTTTTTT CASKEGRGEKLFF
TRBD2 TRBJ2-3 TRBV6-5 - TGTGCCAGTACAATAGCGGGGGGCAACACAGATACGCAGTATTTT CASTIAGGNTDTQYF
TRBD1 TRBJ1-1 TRBV19 - TGTGCCAGTAGTAAACCCCGGACAGGGACGAACACTGAAGCTTTCTTT CASSKPRTGTNTEAFF
TRBD1 TRBJ1-4 TRBV19 few TGTGCCAGTAGTATAGGACAGGGGGTAGGTTGGCGGCCGCGTGAAAAACTGTTTTTT CASSIGQGVGWRPREKLFF
TRBD2 TRBJ2-2 TRBV10-2 - TGCGCCGCAATACCGGAGCTAGCGGGAGCAGGCGGGGAGCTGTTTTTT CAAIPELAGAGGELFF
- TRBJ2-2 TRBV3-1/TRBV3-2 once TGTGCCAGCAGCCTTGGGACTCGACGGACCGGGGAGCTGTTTTTT CASSLGTRRTGELFF
- TRBJ1-5 TRBV28 once TGTGCCAGCAGGCTTGCGGGGTATAGCAATCAGCCCCAGCATTTT CASRLAGYSNQPQHF
TRBD2 TRBJ2-1 TRBV14 - TGTGCCAGCAGCCAAGGGAGCCTTGGCGGGAGTGGCGGGGAGCAGTTCTTC CASSQGSLGGSGGEQFF
- TRBJ2-2 TRBV5-6 - TGTGCCAGCAGCTTGTTCCACGGGGAGCTGTTTTTT CASSLFHGELFF
- TRBJ2-3 TRBV7-2 - TGTGCCAGCAGCCCTAGCGAGTATACGCAGTATTTT CASSPSEYTQYF
- TRBJ1-1 TRBV7-3 - TGTGCCAGCAGCTCGACGGGAAGGGACACTGAAGCTTTCTTT CASSSTGRDTEAFF
- TRBJ1-2 TRBV5-4 - TGTGCCAGCAGCCTGCCCCAGGGGCCTAATGGCTACACCTTC CASSLPQGPNGYTF
- TRBJ1-5 TRBV27 - TGTGCCAGCAGTTTAGAGGGAACTCAGCCCCAGCATTTT CASSLEGTQPQHF
- TRBJ2-6 TRBV6-6 - TGTGCCAGCACCCCCAGGAAGGCTGGGGCCAACGTCCTGACTTTC CASTPRKAGANVLTF
- TRBJ1-5 TRBV25-1 - TGTGCCAGCAGTTCAGCAGGGGAGGGTCAGCCCCAGCATTTT CASSSAGEGQPQHF
TRBD2 TRBJ2-1 TRBV7-9 - TGTGCCAGCAGTCCAGGGACTAGCGGCTACAATGAGCAGTTCTTC CASSPGTSGYNEQFF
TRBD1 TRBJ1-5 TRBV28 - TGTGCCAGCAGTACCCGGGACAGGGGGCTATATCAGCCCCAGCATTTT CASSTRDRGLYQPQHF
- TRBJ1-2 TRBV9 - TGTGCCAGCAGCAGCTACAGGGAGGGCTATGGCTACACCTTC CASSSYREGYGYTF
- TRBJ2-1 TRBV11-3 - TGTGCCAGCAGCTTAGATCAATACAATGAGCAGTTCTTC CASSLDQYNEQFF
TRBD2 TRBJ2-7 TRBV5-4 - TGTGCCAGCAGCTTGGGAGGGACTAGCGCTTCCTACGAGCAGTACTTC CASSLGGTSASYEQYF
TRBD1 TRBJ2-3 TRBV11-2 - TGTGCCAGCAGCTGGAGGACAGGGGGCGGATTTACTAGCACAGATACGCAGTATTTT CASSWRTGGGFTSTDTQYF
TRBD1 TRBJ2-2 TRBV7-2 - TGTGCCAGCAGCACGACGACAGGGCGGGAGCTGTTTTTT CASSTTTGRELFF
TRBD2 TRBJ2-3 TRBV28 - TGTGCCAGCAGTGTGCCTCCGGGACTAGCTACTCCAGATACGCAGTATTTT CASSVPPGLATPDTQYF
TRBD2 TRBJ2-3 TRBV7-2 - TGTGCCAGCAGCGAAGCCCCGGGAGGGAAAGATACGCAGTATTTT CASSEAPGGKDTQYF
TRBD1 TRBJ1-4 TRBV3-1/TRBV3-2 - TGTGCCAGCAGCCAACCTAGGACAGGGGCCAATGAAAAACTGTTTTTT CASSQPRTGANEKLFF
TRBD1 TRBJ2-3 TRBV7-3 - TGTGCCAGCAGCTCCGAGACAGGGGGCGCATATACGCAGTATTTT CASSSETGGAYTQYF